The 23 T cell receptor beta chains reported below all come from one sample, sequenced in a study of cytomegalovirus exposure and HLA in healthy donors. Researchers ran the PCR with 60 Vbeta and 13 Jbeta primers. Some clones are missing from TCRdb's copy, which holds only in-frame ones; the method was immunoSEQ multiplex PCR. The data contain under 50,000 clones, about 72% of them seen just once; the ten biggest clones take up 5% to 7.5%. Sequences were obtained from PBMCs. These receptors came from a man aged 30-40 years in good health and CMV-seronegative.

In nucleotides, the CDR3 is TGTGCCAGCAGTGACTACAGGACAGGGGCGGGCGAGCAGTACTTC. Protein sequence: CASSDYRTGAGEQYF. The chain links TRBV6-1 to TRBJ2-7; 9 nucleotides agree with TRBD1. Trimming at V came to 3 bases and at J to 6 bases, leaving 9 bases not matched to a gene. This CDR3 has 15 residues. Germline V CDR1 and CDR2: MNHNS, SASEGT.

This rearrangement joins TRBV5-1 to TRBJ2-3; D gene ambiguous. Deletions cut 1 base from V and 3 bases from J, with 3 bases between. The CDR3 has 12 amino acids. Germline-derived CDR1 and CDR2 are SGHRS and YFSETQ. The CDR3 spells CASSLPTDTQYF. CDR3 in DNA: TGCGCCAGCAGCTTGCCAACAGATACGCAGTATTTT.

The chain combines TRBV30 with TRBJ2-6, with 8 nucleotides matching TRBD1. The germline V gene encodes CDR1 GTSNPN and CDR2 SVGIG (reference sequence). This CDR3 is built from 15 residues. DNA for the CDR3: TGTGCTAACGACAGGGGCGGTTTTGGGGCCAACGTCCTGACTTTC. This translates into CANDRGGFGANVLTF.

The chain joins TRBV5-1 to TRBJ2-3; 7 positions agree with TRBD2. V dropped 0 bases and J dropped 6; count of bases not matched to a gene: 16. Germline V gene sequence: CDR1 SGHRS, CDR2 YFSETQ. CDR3 size: 18 residues. In nucleotides, the CDR3 is TGCGCCAGCAGCTTGGCCGTCGCTAGCGGCCTGAATTGGGATACGCAGTATTTT. Translated: CASSLAVASGLNWDTQYF.

V is TRBV6-1 and J is TRBJ2-1, with TRBD2 identical over 13 bases. V was clipped by 4 bases and J by 8 bases; unmatched bases: 17. The CDR3 totals 19 residues. The V gene's germline CDR1 is MNHNS and CDR2 SASEGT. DNA of the CDR3: TGTGCCAGCAGTGGGTATGGCGACATAGGACTAGCGGGAGTGGATGAGCAGTTCTTC. The encoded protein is CASSGYGDIGLAGVDEQFF.

The rearrangement links TRBV5-1 to TRBJ1-1, with a possible D match to TRBD1 (5 bases). V lost 0 bases and J 6 bases, leaving 12 bases between the germline ends. The CDR3 runs 14 residues. The V gene's germline CDR1 is SGHRS and CDR2 YFSETQ. Here the CDR3 reads CASSLGGVGAEAFF. The CDR3 coding sequence is TGCGCCAGCAGCTTGGGGGGGGTGGGGGCTGAAGCTTTCTTT.

The chain couples TRBV5-4 to TRBJ2-3; possibly TRBD1 for D (6 bases). The germline CDR1 and CDR2 sequences are SGHNT and YYREEE (reference sequence). The CDR3 has 17 amino acids. V shed 4 bases and J shed 0 bases, with 18 bases lying between them. CDR3 protein: CASSDWAGARSTDTQYF. The DNA of the CDR3 is TGTGCCAGCAGCGACTGGGCAGGGGCTAGGAGCACAGATACGCAGTATTTT.

The genes are TRBV14 and TRBJ2-5; D is ambiguous. Germline CDR1 SGHDN, CDR2 FVKESK. Deletions cut 5 bases from V and 5 bases from J, with 6 bases between. The CDR3 loop spans 11 amino acids. Here the CDR3 reads CASSKAETQYF. DNA of the CDR3: TGTGCCAGCAGCAAAGCGGAGACCCAGTACTTC. The full variable domain, its missing parts supplied by reference TRBV14 and TRBJ2-5, is EAGVTQFPSHSVIEKGQTVTLRCDPISGHDNLYWYRRVMGKEIKFLLHFVKESKQDESGMPNNRFLAERTGGTYSTLKVQPAELEDSGVYFCASSKAETQYFGPGTRLLVL.

The V and J genes are TRBV30 and TRBJ2-7, with 11 bases identical to TRBD2. Germline V gives CDR1 GTSNPN, CDR2 SVGIG (reference sequence). The CDR3 length is 14 residues. Germline trimming cut 3 bases from V and 3 bases from J; bases unmatched to any gene: 4. Written as DNA, the CDR3 is TGTGCCTGGAGGACGACTAGCGGGATCTACGAGCAGTACTTC. This codes for CAWRTTSGIYEQYF.

This chain connects TRBV2 to TRBJ2-5; 7 positions agree with TRBD2. The germline V gene encodes CDR1 SNHLY and CDR2 FYNNEI. The CDR3 has 16 amino acids. Trimming cost V 4 bases and J 5 bases; bases outside gene matches: 13. This CDR3 is CASSGSFGGSVETQYF. The CDR3 DNA reads TGTGCCAGCAGTGGATCTTTTGGCGGGAGCGTGGAGACCCAGTACTTC. Together with reference TRBV2 and TRBJ2-5, the CDR3 gives the full variable domain: EPEVTQTPSHQVTQMGQEVILRCVPISNHLYFYWYRQILGQKVEFLVSFYNNEISEKSEIFDDQFSVERPDGSNFTLKIRSTKLEDSAMYFCASSGSFGGSVETQYFGPGTRLLVL.

The J gene is TRBJ1-3, the V gene TRBV5-1; D is unclear. The length of the CDR3 is 15 residues. Trimming stripped 0 bases from V and 0 bases from J, with 7 bases between. Looked up from germline, CDR1 is SGHRS and CDR2 is YFSETQ. The CDR3 spells CASSLGASSGNTIYF. CDR3 in DNA: TGCGCCAGCAGCTTGGGGGCGAGCTCTGGAAACACCATATATTTT. The entire variable domain, with the rest obtained from reference TRBV5-1 and TRBJ1-3, is as follows: KAGVTQTPRYLIKTRGQQVTLSCSPISGHRSVSWYQQTPGQGLQFLFEYFSETQRNKGNFPGRFSGRQFSNSRSEMNVSTLELGDSALYLCASSLGASSGNTIYFGEGSWLTVV.

V and J are TRBV19 and TRBJ1-2; D might be TRBD1 (5 bases). The CDR3 sequence is 14 residues long. CDR1 is LNHDA and CDR2 is SQIVND in the germline V gene (reference sequence). V gave up 3 bases and J gave up 4 bases, with 12 bases separating them. The CDR3, as DNA: TGTGCCAGTAGTATTCTGGGGGGAGGCTATGGCTACACCTTC. Its protein is CASSILGGGYGYTF.

Only a few counts were recorded for this clone. The chain combines TRBV20-1 with TRBJ1-2; tentative D call: TRBD1 (5 bases). From germline, CDR1 is DFQATT and CDR2 SNEGSKA (reference sequence). V dropped 5 bases and J dropped 10 bases, with 14 bases sitting between them. The CDR3 is 11 amino acids. This chain's CDR3 is CSASRAGVYTF. CDR3 in DNA: TGCAGTGCTTCCAGGGCAGGTGTCTACACCTTC.

The gene calls are TRBV6-1 and TRBJ1-5; D not certain. Trimming pared 2 bases from V and 7 bases from J, leaving 12 bases between. The CDR3 totals 14 residues. Germline CDR1 MNHNS, CDR2 SASEGT. In DNA form, the CDR3 reads TGTGCCAGCAGTGAATCGCCGGTTAACCAGCCCCAGCATTTT. It yields the protein CASSESPVNQPQHF.

This clone was seen a single time. The chain uses TRBV5-4 and TRBJ2-7; TRBD2 agrees at 9 bases. The CDR3 consists of 16 residues. From germline, CDR1 is SGHNT and CDR2 YYREEE (reference sequence). The ends lost 0 bases at V and 9 bases at J; junction bases unmatched: 13. This chain's CDR3 is CASSLATSGSSFGQYF. The CDR3 DNA reads as TGTGCCAGCAGCTTGGCCACTAGCGGGTCCAGTTTCGGGCAGTACTTC.

This clone turned up a few times. The chain combines TRBV5-4 with TRBJ1-4; 8 bases agree with TRBD1. The V gene end was trimmed by 3 bases and the J gene end by 8 bases; junction bases not matched to a gene: 9. This CDR3 spans 15 amino acids. Germline V gene lookup returns CDR1 SGHNT and CDR2 YYREEE (reference sequence). CDR3 residues: CASSSLPGGREKLFF. The CDR3 DNA is TGTGCCAGCAGCTCCCTCCCAGGGGGCCGAGAAAAACTGTTTTTT.

This clone was recorded once. A read error may account for a junction end that differs from germline. The chain employs TRBV13 and TRBJ1-2, with 7 bases aligning to TRBD1. Germline loops: CDR1 PRHDT, CDR2 FYEKMQ (reference sequence). This CDR3 comprises 15 residues. CDR3 DNA sequence: TGTGCCAGCAGCTCCCAGGACAGGAACCTCTATGGCTACGCCTTC. Translated: CASSSQDRNLYGYAF.

The gene calls are TRBV6-5 and TRBJ2-7; maybe TRBD1 (6 bases). Germline CDR1 reads MNHEY; CDR2 reads SVGAGI. CDR3 length equals 14 residues. Trimming took 0 bases from V and 4 from J, leaving 10 bases between them. CDR3 residues: CASSYSDRSYEQYF. The DNA for the CDR3 is TGTGCCAGCAGTTACTCTGACAGGTCGTACGAGCAGTACTTC.

The CDR3 loop is CASSRTSGRSYYNEQFF. The DNA of the CDR3 is TGTGCCAGCAGCCGGACTAGCGGGAGAAGTTACTACAATGAGCAGTTCTTC. The chain carries TRBV7-9 and TRBJ2-1; 13 bases are shared with TRBD2. Germline V gives CDR1 SEHNR, CDR2 FQNEAQ (reference sequence). The CDR3 extends over 17 amino acids. The junction had 7 bases not matched to a gene; V was cut back by 5 bases and J by 3 bases.

The chain combines TRBV4-2 with TRBJ2-5; 11 bases line up with TRBD2. The better agreement between TRBJ2-7 and the DNA end casts doubt on the J call. Germline-derived CDR1 and CDR2 are LGHNA and YNFKEQ. This CDR3 has 16 residues. The CDR3 coding sequence is TGTGCCAGCAGCCAGGGACGGACTAGCGGGCTCTACGAGCAGTACTTC. Translating gives CASSQGRTSGLYEQYF.

The V gene is TRBV6-6, the J gene TRBJ2-1, with TRBD2 matching 10 bases. With 5 bases clipped from V and 14 bases from J, the junction kept 12 bases outside the gene matches. Per the germline V gene, CDR1 is MNHNY and CDR2 is SVGAGI (reference sequence). The CDR3 has 14 amino acids. CDR3 loop: CASSLPSRAGGEFF. The CDR3 DNA follows: TGTGCCAGCAGTCTACCATCAAGAGCGGGAGGGGAGTTCTTC.

As DNA, the CDR3 is TGTGCCAGTTGGGGCAGCTTCCATGAGCAGTTCTTC. This codes for CASWGSFHEQFF. This rearrangement joins TRBV5-4 to TRBJ2-1; possibly TRBD1 for D (5 bases). Between the trimmed V and J ends, which lost 8 bases and 8 bases, there was a span of 14 bases. CDR1 is SGHNT, CDR2 YYREEE, per germline (reference sequence). The CDR3 loop spans 12 amino acids.

This chain links TRBV7-9 with TRBJ2-5; a possible D gene is TRBD2 (5 bases). Germline V gene data show CDR1 as SEHNR and CDR2 as FQNEAQ (reference sequence). The CDR3 runs 14 residues. The V end was cut by 1 base, the J end by 3 bases, with 9 bases between. The CDR3 coding sequence is TGTGCCAGCAGCTTAGAGGCCGGGGAAGAGACCCAGTACTTC. Its protein product is CASSLEAGEETQYF. Using reference TRBV7-9 and TRBJ2-5 for the parts outside the CDR3, the full variable domain is DTGVSQNPRHKITKRGQNVTFRCDPISEHNRLYWYRQTLGQGPEFLTYFQNEAQLEKSRLLSDRFSAERPKGSFSTLEIQRTEQGDSAMYLCASSLEAGEETQYFGPGTRLLVL.